Below are 18 T cell receptor beta chains sequenced from a single sample in a study of cytomegalovirus exposure and HLA in healthy donors. Assay used: immunoSEQ multiplex PCR; TCRdb lists only in-frame clones, some missing. The sample lists around 60,000 clones; over 75% were seen once. Sequenced: PBMCs. Every receptor here comes from a man younger than 30 in good health and CMV-seronegative.

This chain links TRBV2 with TRBJ1-5, with D tentatively TRBD1 (5 bases). V was trimmed by 4 bases and J by 7 bases, leaving 17 bases between them. This CDR3 spans 15 amino acids. In germline, CDR1 is SNHLY, CDR2 FYNNEI. The CDR3 sequence is CASSVYGGTRQPQHF. The CDR3 nucleotides read TGTGCCAGCAGTGTATATGGGGGGACCCGCCAGCCCCAGCATTTT.

This chain connects TRBV11-2 to TRBJ1-5, with a possible D match to TRBD1 (6 bases). The ends were cut back, 2 bases at V and 4 bases at J, with 12 bases in the middle. From germline, CDR1 is SGHAT and CDR2 FQNNGV. This CDR3 contains 15 residues. CDR3 protein: CASSLSQGPNQPQHF. The DNA of the CDR3 is TGTGCCAGCAGCTTATCTCAGGGGCCGAATCAGCCCCAGCATTTT.

In its sample, this clone was seen once. This CDR3 is CASSSTGGGEKLFF. The CDR3 nucleotides are TGTGCCAGCTCAAGCACAGGTGGTGGTGAAAAACTGTTTTTT. J is TRBJ1-4 and V is TRBV18; tentative D call: TRBD1 (5 bases). The germline CDR1 and CDR2 sequences are KGHSH and LQKENI. The CDR3 has 14 residues. Deletions cut 5 bases from V and 7 bases from J, with 14 bases between. The full variable domain, rest sourced from reference TRBV18 and TRBJ1-4, is NAGVMQNPRHLVRRRGQEARLRCSPMKGHSHVYWYRQLPEEGLKFMVYLQKENIIDESGMPKERFSAEFPKEGPSILRIQQVVRGDSAAYFCASSSTGGGEKLFFGSGTQLSVL.

This clone was counted once. The V call is TRBV2, the J call TRBJ2-6; 9 nucleotides agree with TRBD1. This CDR3 comprises 17 residues. Germline CDR1 reads SNHLY; CDR2 reads FYNNEI. The ends lost 4 bases at V and 0 bases at J; junction bases unmatched: 4. The CDR3 loop reads CASSVGQGRSGANVLTF. The CDR3 DNA is TGTGCCAGCAGTGTGGGACAGGGACGCTCTGGGGCCAACGTCCTGACTTTC.

V is TRBV18 and J is TRBJ1-1; TRBD1 matches at 7 bases. CDR3 size: 13 residues. The V gene end was trimmed by 4 bases and the J gene end by 11 bases; junction bases not matched to a gene: 10. Germline V gene sequence: CDR1 KGHSH, CDR2 LQKENI. CDR3 bases: TGTGCCAGCTCACAAGAAGGGGGCGCGACGGCTTTCTTT. Protein sequence: CASSQEGGATAFF.

This chain connects TRBV19 to TRBJ2-1; D is perhaps TRBD2 (5 bases). CDR1 is LNHDA and CDR2 is SQIVND in the germline V gene (reference sequence). Trimming cost V 6 bases and J 5 bases, with 14 bases left between them. The CDR3 length is 14 residues. The DNA for the CDR3 is TGTGCCAGTAGGGTCTCGGGGAACCACAATGAGCAGTTCTTC. Translation: CASRVSGNHNEQFF. Based on the CDR3 plus reference TRBV19 and TRBJ2-1, the full variable domain is DGGITQSPKYLFRKEGQNVTLSCEQNLNHDAMYWYRQDPGQGLRLIYYSQIVNDFQKGDIAEGYSVSREKKESFPLTVTSAQKNPTAFYLCASRVSGNHNEQFFGPGTRLTVL.

This clone came up once. The CDR3 DNA sequence: TGTGCCAGCAGTTTCCAGGGACAGGGGGCCGGCGGCTACACCTTC. Its protein is CASSFQGQGAGGYTF. The chain combines TRBV27 with TRBJ1-2; 12 bases agree with TRBD1. The germline V gene has CDR1 MNHEY and CDR2 SMNVEV (reference sequence). V was pared by 3 bases and J by 8 bases, with 7 bases of the junction left unmatched. The length of the CDR3 is 15 residues.

The rearrangement joins TRBV5-1 to TRBJ2-1; no firm D call. The germline CDR1 and CDR2 sequences are SGHRS and YFSETQ. The CDR3 runs to 16 residues. V dropped 1 base and J dropped 0 bases, with 11 bases sitting between them. CDR3 residues: CASSLTAAPSYNEQFF. Here the CDR3 DNA reads TGCGCCAGCAGCTTGACCGCGGCCCCCTCCTACAATGAGCAGTTCTTC.

This chain links TRBV6-1 with TRBJ2-3, with 9 positions matching TRBD1. This CDR3 is built from 14 residues. V gave up 4 bases and J gave up 6 bases; unmatched junction bases: 5. Per the germline V gene, CDR1 is MNHNS and CDR2 is SASEGT. CDR3 protein: CASSGGQGRDTQYF. The CDR3, as DNA: TGTGCCAGCAGTGGGGGACAGGGAAGGGATACGCAGTATTTT.

The gene calls are TRBV20-1 and TRBJ2-1; D gene ambiguous. CDR3 length equals 11 residues. CDR1 and CDR2 from the germline V gene are DFQATT and SNEGSKA (reference sequence). The V and J ends lost 5 bases and 6 bases respectively, with 8 bases between them. CDR3 DNA: TGCAGTGCTCACTACCGCAATGAGCAGTTCTTC. Residues: CSAHYRNEQFF.

This clone was counted a few times. J is TRBJ1-5 and V is TRBV5-5; 7 positions agree with TRBD1. The CDR3 is made up of 13 amino acids. Germline assignment: CDR1 SGHKS and CDR2 YYEKEE (reference sequence). V lost 3 bases and J lost 5; bases outside the gene matches: 2. The CDR3 protein is CASSSTGDQPQHF. The CDR3, as DNA: TGTGCCAGCAGCTCTACAGGGGATCAGCCCCAGCATTTT.

The rearrangement uses TRBV2 and TRBJ1-5; 10 bases match TRBD1. This CDR3 has 14 amino acids. The V and J ends lost 5 bases and 7 bases, in that order; junction bases with no gene match: 5. Germline V lookup: CDR1 SNHLY, CDR2 FYNNEI. CDR3 DNA: TGTGCCAGCAGTCTAGACAGGGGGCGACAGCCCCAGCATTTT. Protein: CASSLDRGRQPQHF.

This clone was observed a handful of times. V gene TRBV11-2 combines with J gene TRBJ2-3; perhaps TRBD2 as D (6 bases). CDR3 length: 16 amino acids. Trimming pared 0 bases from V and 0 bases from J, leaving 10 bases between. Germline V CDR1 and CDR2: SGHAT, FQNNGV. CDR3 region: CASSLDWSGSTDTQYF. The CDR3 region has the DNA TGTGCCAGCAGCTTAGATTGGAGCGGGAGCACAGATACGCAGTATTTT.

The rearrangement joins TRBV7-6 to TRBJ2-1; 13 bases match TRBD2. J lost 8 bases, V lost 1 base, and 2 bases had no gene match. Germline V gene sequence: CDR1 SGHVS, CDR2 FNYEAQ. The CDR3 totals 15 residues. For the CDR3, the DNA is TGTGCCAGCAGCTTAGACGGACTAGCGGGAGATGAGCAGTTCTTC. Residues: CASSLDGLAGDEQFF.

The V call is TRBV9, the J call TRBJ2-7, with 7 positions matching TRBD1. Germline loops: CDR1 SGDLS, CDR2 YYNGEE. The junction had 10 bases not matched to a gene; V was cut back by 4 bases and J by 3 bases. The CDR3 has 15 residues. The CDR3 nucleotides read TGTGCCAGCAGCCTAGGAGGACAGGCCAGCTACGAGCAGTACTTC. Its protein is CASSLGGQASYEQYF.

The chain links TRBV29-1 to TRBJ1-1; no clear D gene. CDR1 and CDR2 from the germline V gene are SQVTM and ANQGSEA. This CDR3 comprises 13 residues. CDR3 coding DNA: TGCAGTGTCGAGAGGGAATTGAACACTGAAGCTTTCTTT. It encodes CSVERELNTEAFF. Complete variable domain (other parts from reference TRBV29-1 and TRBJ1-1): SAVISQKPSRDICQRGTSLTIQCQVDSQVTMMFWYRQQPGQSLTLIATANQGSEATYESGFVIDKFPISRPNLTFSTLTVSNMSPEDSSIYLCSVERELNTEAFFGQGTRLTVV.

The chain recombines TRBV6-6 with TRBJ1-1, with D unresolved. Trimming took off 4 bases at V and 5 bases at J, with 11 bases between the two ends. CDR1 is MNHNY, CDR2 SVGAGI, per germline (reference sequence). CDR3 length equals 13 residues. For the CDR3, the DNA is TGTGCCAGCAGTTCCCCGCCGGAGACTGAAGCTTTCTTT. Protein sequence: CASSSPPETEAFF.

V and J are TRBV7-2 and TRBJ1-2; tentative D call: TRBD1 (5 bases). With 4 bases removed from V and 6 bases from J, the gap between germline ends came to 18 bases. CDR3 size: 15 residues. CDR1 and CDR2 (germline): SGHTA, FQGNSA. CDR3 DNA sequence: TGTGCCAGCAGCTCCTCCGTTGGGGGAGGCCATGGCTACACCTTC. Translation: CASSSSVGGGHGYTF.